The present entry profiles one T cell receptor beta chain with its context. Its specificity is unknown. This sample stems from a study of cytomegalovirus exposure and HLA in healthy donors. Overall study results and limits: The investigators catalogued 164 TCR beta chains as cytomegalovirus-associated. A few of the chains that were CMV-associated were confirmed in vitro to be specific for CMV antigens.

This CDR3 contains 18 residues. Germline-derived CDR1 and CDR2 are SGDLS and YYNGEE. V was clipped by 0 bases and J by 3 bases; unmatched bases: 9. Donors were drawn from the approximately 120-subject validation cohort, separate from the roughly 700-subject first cohort. Assay: immunoSEQ multiplex PCR; the TCRdb copy retains only in-frame clones and omits some. The sample carries about 68,000 clones, approximately 90% recorded once. The gene calls are TRBV9 and TRBJ2-3, with 11 bases fitting TRBD2. The material sequenced was PBMCs. This sequence originates from a man aged 18 to 30 in good health and CMV-seronegative. The CDR3 DNA follows: TGTGCCAGCAGCGTAGGTCTAGCGGGAGGAGTGGGGACAGATACGCAGTATTTT. Protein sequence: CASSVGLAGGVGTDTQYF.